This T cell receptor (beta chain) was identified during a study of blood T cell repertoires in COVID-19. The V gene lost 3 bases and the J gene lost 9 bases, with 7 bases spanning the gap. The CDR3 is made up of 10 amino acids. Germline assignment: CDR1 DFQATT and CDR2 SNEGSKA (reference sequence). Data came from immunoSEQ multiplex PCR; TCRdb stores just in-frame clones and leaves some out. The data show roughly 150,000 clones, with approximately 90% seen just once and around 3.3% held by the top ten. The gene calls are TRBV20-1 and TRBJ2-3; D remains ambiguous. This sequence originates from a woman aged 55-69 years with active COVID-19. Sequenced material: peripheral blood. The CDR3 region has the DNA TGCAGTGCTAGTCTAAGCACGCAGTATTTT. This gives the protein CSASLSTQYF.